This passage covers 14 T cell receptor beta chains from one sample sequenced in a study of blood T cell repertoires in COVID-19. Method: immunoSEQ multiplex PCR; TCRdb's copy keeps in-frame clones and lacks some. The repertoire holds 200,000 to 250,000 clones, with over 70% as singletons. The specimen was peripheral blood. These receptors all stem from a woman aged 70 to 79 with acute or convalescent COVID-19.

The V and J genes are TRBV11-2 and TRBJ2-7; possibly TRBD2 for D (5 bases). Germline V gene sequence: CDR1 SGHAT, CDR2 FQNNGV. This CDR3 is 12 amino acids long. Deletions cut 5 bases from V and 6 bases from J, with 11 bases between. The CDR3 here is CASSPPRGEQYF. The DNA of the CDR3 is TGTGCCAGCAGCCCTCCCCGGGGCGAGCAGTACTTC. Full variable domain (remainder filled in from reference TRBV11-2 and TRBJ2-7): EAGVAQSPRYKIIEKRQSVAFWCNPISGHATLYWYQQILGQGPKLLIQFQNNGVVDDSQLPKDRFSAERLKGVDSTLKIQPAKLEDSAVYLCASSPPRGEQYFGPGTRLTVT.

This sequence joins TRBV6-5 and TRBJ1-2; D call uncertain. V was cut by 10 bases and J by 4 bases, with 16 bases left in between. This CDR3 region has 13 residues. The germline V gene encodes CDR1 MNHEY and CDR2 SVGAGI. CDR3 loop: CATAGPGGYGYTF. In DNA form, the CDR3 reads TGTGCCACAGCAGGCCCCGGAGGCTATGGCTACACCTTC.

The genes are TRBV4-2 and TRBJ1-2; 8 positions agree with TRBD1. The CDR3 sequence is 16 residues long. In germline, CDR1 is LGHNA, CDR2 YNFKEQ. The trim removed 0 bases at V and 0 bases at J, leaving 3 bases unmatched. The DNA for the CDR3 is TGTGCCAGCAGCCAAGACTACAGGGGGTCTAACTATGGCTACACCTTC. It yields the protein CASSQDYRGSNYGYTF.

V is TRBV2 and J is TRBJ1-1, with 7 nucleotides matching TRBD1. This CDR3 region has 14 residues. The V gene's germline CDR1 is SNHLY and CDR2 FYNNEI. V was pared by 5 bases and J by 2 bases, with 5 bases of the junction left unmatched. The CDR3 coding sequence is TGTGCCAGCAGTCGACAGGGAAGTAACACTGAAGCTTTCTTT. Protein: CASSRQGSNTEAFF.

This clone was found once. The rearrangement joins TRBV19 to TRBJ1-2, with D unclear. CDR1 and CDR2 from the germline V gene are LNHDA and SQIVND (reference sequence). The ends were cut back, 3 bases at V and 10 bases at J, with 18 bases in the middle. The CDR3 is 14 residues long. CDR3 protein: CASSIHSREYAYTF. The CDR3 DNA follows: TGTGCCAGTAGTATCCATTCCCGGGAGTACGCCTACACCTTC.

This clone showed up just once. The chain couples TRBV6-5 to TRBJ1-2; D gene unclear. The CDR3 contains 12 residues. Per the germline V gene, CDR1 is MNHEY and CDR2 is SVGAGI. V was trimmed by 6 bases and J by 8 bases, leaving 13 bases between them. The CDR3 nucleotides read TGTGCCAGCAGCCGGGAAAGCGACGGCTACACCTTC. It translates to CASSRESDGYTF.

This sequence joins TRBV18 and TRBJ1-6; no reliable D call. V gave up 6 bases and J gave up 6 bases, with 24 bases separating them. Germline V gene lookup returns CDR1 KGHSH and CDR2 LQKENI. This CDR3 is 18 amino acids long. The CDR3 nucleotides read TGTGCCAGCTCCGCCGGCGGTATCGGGGTTCGAGGTAATTCACCCCTCCACTTT. This sequence encodes CASSAGGIGVRGNSPLHF. Based on the CDR3 plus reference TRBV18 and TRBJ1-6, the full variable domain is NAGVMQNPRHLVRRRGQEARLRCSPMKGHSHVYWYRQLPEEGLKFMVYLQKENIIDESGMPKERFSAEFPKEGPSILRIQQVVRGDSAAYFCASSAGGIGVRGNSPLHFGNGTRLTVT.

The genes are TRBV5-4 and TRBJ2-1; TRBD2 matches 12 bases. The V gene's germline CDR1 is SGHNT and CDR2 YYREEE (reference sequence). The length of the CDR3 is 15 residues. Germline trimming cut 4 bases from V and 7 bases from J; bases unmatched to any gene: 6. The CDR3 protein is CASSMRLAGVNEQFF. The DNA for the CDR3 is TGTGCCAGCAGCATGCGACTAGCGGGGGTGAATGAGCAGTTCTTC.

About this clone: A far larger clone is a single base away, which makes a read error likely. This chain uses TRBV7-2 with TRBJ2-7, with 8 bases aligning to TRBD2. V shed 3 bases and J 2 bases; nucleotides not matched to a gene: 3. The CDR3 has 14 amino acids. The germline gives CDR1 SGHTA, CDR2 FQGNSA. CDR3 bases: TGTGCCAGCAGCTTCGGGGGGGGGCCCTACGAGCAGTACTTC. Its protein product is CASSFGGGPYEQYF.

The rearrangement uses TRBV30 and TRBJ2-4; possibly TRBD1 for D (5 bases). The CDR3 length is 13 residues. From germline, CDR1 is GTSNPN and CDR2 SVGIG (reference sequence). V was pared by 4 bases and J by 3 bases, with 10 bases between. Here the CDR3 reads CAWTDRFKNIQYF. As DNA, the CDR3 is TGTGCCTGGACCGACAGATTCAAAAACATTCAGTACTTC.

The chain employs TRBV2 and TRBJ1-2; D uncertain. The CDR3 has 14 amino acids. Germline assignment: CDR1 SNHLY and CDR2 FYNNEI. The V and J ends lost 6 bases and 8 bases respectively, with 19 bases between them. The CDR3 loop is CASRTGSYSEGYTF. The CDR3 DNA follows: TGTGCCAGCAGAACCGGGTCCTACTCGGAAGGCTACACCTTC.

The chain couples TRBV7-9 to TRBJ2-7; a possible D gene is TRBD1 (5 bases). Germline assignment: CDR1 SEHNR and CDR2 FQNEAQ (reference sequence). Trimming pared 7 bases from V and 1 base from J, leaving 11 bases between. CDR3 length: 13 residues. The CDR3 here is CASTPQGSYEQYF. CDR3 nucleotide sequence: TGTGCCAGCACCCCCCAGGGTTCCTACGAGCAGTACTTC.

This chain joins TRBV6-5 and TRBJ1-5; D is ambiguous. With 4 bases removed from V and 5 bases from J, the gap between germline ends came to 9 bases. The CDR3 covers 13 residues. Per the germline V gene, CDR1 is MNHEY and CDR2 is SVGAGI. CDR3 loop: CASSLQQDQPQHF. The CDR3, as DNA: TGTGCCAGCAGTTTACAGCAAGATCAGCCCCAGCATTTT.

In the case of this clone: Relative to the germline gene, one junction end is altered; a read error may explain this. The gene calls are TRBV2 and TRBJ2-5, with TRBD2 matching 7 bases. The CDR3 contains 14 residues. Germline V gives CDR1 SNHLY, CDR2 FYNNEI. As DNA, the CDR3 is TGTGCCAGCAGCCCCGGGGGGTGGAGAGAGGCCCAGTACTTC. This translates into CASSPGGWREAQYF. The full variable domain, in which reference TRBV2 and TRBJ2-5 provide the parts outside the CDR3, is EPEVTQTPSHQVTQMGQEVILRCVPISNHLYFYWYRQILGQKVEFLVSFYNNEISEKSEIFDDQFSVERPDGSNFTLKIRSTKLEDSAMYFCASSPGGWREAQYFGPGTRLLVL.